This is a list of T cell receptor beta chains from one sample in a study of human T cells and chemical hapten exposure. TCRdb called the RACE reads again in MiXCR, with one record for every CDR3 protein. The sample carries about 100,000 distinct CDR3 sequences, over 10% recorded once. The specimen comprised whole blood, sampled in connection with sensitization to the hapten diphenylcyclopropenone (DPC). The receptor source for this set is a middle-aged woman with alopecia areata. Some clones in this sample may be carry-over from other donors' samples. Each CDR3 is given with its conserved first and last residue. A D gene is named only where the DNA matches it firmly. Not all rows give a size; the values are once, few, many and, for expanded clones, a class.

J gene: TRBJ1-2
V gene: TRBV2
D gene: NA
clone size: few
CDR3 protein: CASSERREHGYTF
CDR3 DNA: TGTGCCAGCAGTGAAAGGAGGGAACATGGCTACACCTTC

J gene: TRBJ1-5
V gene: TRBV5-6
D gene: NA
clone size: few
CDR3 protein: CASSLWGNGNQPQHF
CDR3 DNA: TGTGCCAGCAGCTTGTGGGGTAATGGCAATCAGCCCCAGCATTTT

J gene: TRBJ2-2
V gene: TRBV10-3
D gene: TRBD2
clone size: many
CDR3 protein: CAISEWGGANTGELFF
CDR3 DNA: TGTGCCATCAGTGAGTGGGGGGGAGCGAACACCGGGGAGCTGTTTTTT

J gene: TRBJ1-4
V gene: TRBV5-1
D gene: TRBD1
clone size: few
CDR3 protein: CASSYYRGEANEKLFF
CDR3 DNA: TGCGCCAGCAGCTACTACAGGGGGGAAGCTAATGAAAAACTGTTTTTT

J gene: TRBJ1-6
V gene: TRBV6-5
D gene: TRBD1
clone size: NA
CDR3 protein: CASSYGTGRSSPPHF
CDR3 DNA: TGTGCCAGCAGTTATGGGACAGGGCGGTCTTCACCCCCCCACTTT

J gene: TRBJ1-2
V gene: TRBV5-5
D gene: TRBD1
clone size: many
CDR3 protein: CASSWTGGGDYGYTF
CDR3 DNA: TGTGCCAGCAGCTGGACAGGGGGTGGCGACTATGGCTACACCTTC

J gene: TRBJ1-2
V gene: TRBV30
D gene: TRBD1
clone size: few
CDR3 protein: CAWTEGQGDGYTF
CDR3 DNA: TGTGCCTGGACCGAAGGACAGGGAGATGGCTACACCTTC

J gene: TRBJ1-5
V gene: TRBV19
D gene: NA
clone size: few
CDR3 protein: CASSRANQPQHF
CDR3 DNA: TGTGCCAGTAGTCGGGCGAATCAGCCCCAGCATTTT

J gene: TRBJ2-1
V gene: TRBV9
D gene: NA
clone size: many
CDR3 protein: CASSVDRPNEQFF
CDR3 DNA: TGTGCCAGCAGCGTAGACAGGCCCAATGAGCAGTTCTTC

J gene: TRBJ2-7
V gene: TRBV5-4
D gene: TRBD1
clone size: many
CDR3 protein: CASSTGQGAYEQYF
CDR3 DNA: TGTGCCAGCAGCACGGGACAGGGGGCTTACGAGCAGTACTTC

J gene: TRBJ1-1
V gene: TRBV7-2
D gene: NA
clone size: NA
CDR3 protein: CASSLEGRRDTEAFF
CDR3 DNA: TGTGCCAGCAGCTTAGAAGGGAGGAGAGACACTGAAGCTTTCTTT

J gene: TRBJ2-5
V gene: TRBV28
D gene: NA
clone size: many
CDR3 protein: CASIRLGGSEETQYF
CDR3 DNA: TGTGCCAGCATCCGGTTAGGGGGTAGCGAAGAGACCCAGTACTTC

J gene: TRBJ1-4
V gene: TRBV14
D gene: TRBD1
clone size: many
CDR3 protein: CASSLPDRGANEKLFF
CDR3 DNA: TGTGCCAGCAGCCTCCCGGACAGGGGAGCTAATGAAAAACTGTTTTTT

J gene: TRBJ1-5
V gene: TRBV28
D gene: TRBD1
clone size: NA
CDR3 protein: CASSLRTGGSNQPQHF
CDR3 DNA: TGTGCCAGCAGTTTACGTACAGGGGGCAGCAATCAGCCCCAGCATTTT

J gene: TRBJ2-3
V gene: TRBV4-1
D gene: NA
clone size: many
CDR3 protein: CASSQSGDFPPDTQYF
CDR3 DNA: TGCGCCAGCAGCCAATCTGGGGACTTCCCCCCAGATACGCAGTATTTT

J gene: TRBJ2-1
V gene: TRBV6-6
D gene: NA
clone size: NA
CDR3 protein: CASSYSEGGYNEQFF
CDR3 DNA: TGTGCCAGCAGTTACTCGGAGGGAGGATACAATGAGCAGTTCTTC

J gene: TRBJ1-1
V gene: TRBV10-3
D gene: NA
clone size: NA
CDR3 protein: CAISDPRAGSTEAFF
CDR3 DNA: TGTGCCATCAGTGATCCCAGGGCCGGGAGCACTGAAGCTTTCTTT

J gene: TRBJ2-7
V gene: TRBV29-1
D gene: NA
clone size: many
CDR3 protein: CSVAARTYEQYF
CDR3 DNA: TGCAGCGTTGCGGCCAGGACCTACGAGCAGTACTTC

J gene: TRBJ2-3
V gene: TRBV6-2/TRBV6-3
D gene: NA
clone size: many
CDR3 protein: CATQRRLVGTDTQYF
CDR3 DNA: TGTGCCACCCAGCGTAGGCTAGTCGGCACAGATACGCAGTATTTT

J gene: TRBJ2-3
V gene: TRBV29-1
D gene: NA
clone size: NA
CDR3 protein: CSALGSGLSTDTQYF
CDR3 DNA: TGCAGCGCCCTTGGGAGCGGACTTAGCACAGATACGCAGTATTTT

J gene: TRBJ2-5
V gene: TRBV2
D gene: NA
clone size: many
CDR3 protein: CASGREEETQYF
CDR3 DNA: TGTGCCAGCGGTCGAGAAGAAGAGACCCAGTACTTC

J gene: TRBJ2-6
V gene: TRBV12-3/TRBV12-4
D gene: NA
clone size: NA
CDR3 protein: CASSPGQSLGGANVLTF
CDR3 DNA: TGTGCCAGCAGCCCGGGCCAAAGCCTCGGGGGGGCCAACGTCCTGACTTTC

J gene: TRBJ2-7
V gene: TRBV4-3
D gene: TRBD2
clone size: NA
CDR3 protein: CASSQGTSGRGAYEQYF
CDR3 DNA: TGCGCCAGCAGCCAAGGGACTAGCGGGAGGGGGGCCTACGAGCAGTACTTC

J gene: TRBJ1-5
V gene: TRBV23-1
D gene: NA
clone size: NA
CDR3 protein: CASSQSPIYSNQPQHF
CDR3 DNA: TGCGCCAGCAGTCAATCCCCAATTTATAGCAATCAGCCCCAGCATTTT

J gene: TRBJ1-1
V gene: TRBV9
D gene: TRBD1
clone size: few
CDR3 protein: CASSVDAGGNTEAFF
CDR3 DNA: TGTGCCAGCAGCGTAGATGCAGGGGGAAACACTGAAGCTTTCTTT

J gene: TRBJ2-1
V gene: TRBV6-5
D gene: TRBD2
clone size: NA
CDR3 protein: CASRPTSGREFF
CDR3 DNA: TGTGCCAGCAGGCCTACTAGCGGGAGGGAGTTCTTC

J gene: TRBJ1-1
V gene: TRBV11-2
D gene: TRBD1
clone size: few
CDR3 protein: CASRPWTGTGNTEAFF
CDR3 DNA: TGTGCCAGCAGGCCATGGACAGGGACAGGGAACACTGAAGCTTTCTTT

J gene: TRBJ1-2
V gene: TRBV10-3
D gene: NA
clone size: NA
CDR3 protein: CAISEREINGYTF
CDR3 DNA: TGTGCCATCAGTGAGAGGGAGATCAATGGCTACACCTTC

J gene: TRBJ1-1
V gene: TRBV7-6
D gene: NA
clone size: NA
CDR3 protein: CASSLPRGSNTEAFF
CDR3 DNA: TGTGCCAGCAGCCTCCCCAGGGGCTCGAACACTGAAGCTTTCTTT

J gene: TRBJ2-7
V gene: TRBV29-1
D gene: TRBD1
clone size: many
CDR3 protein: CSVSQGINEQYF
CDR3 DNA: TGCAGCGTCTCACAGGGGATCAACGAGCAGTACTTC

J gene: TRBJ2-7
V gene: TRBV20-1
D gene: NA
clone size: few
CDR3 protein: CSARGGTDTYEQYF
CDR3 DNA: TGCAGTGCTAGGGGCGGAACTGACACCTACGAGCAGTACTTC

J gene: TRBJ1-1
V gene: TRBV19
D gene: NA
clone size: few
CDR3 protein: CASSTRSGTPNTEAFF
CDR3 DNA: TGTGCCAGTAGTACCCGTTCCGGGACACCGAACACTGAAGCTTTCTTT

J gene: TRBJ2-1
V gene: TRBV5-1
D gene: TRBD1
clone size: many
CDR3 protein: CASSLWTGEVVNEQFF
CDR3 DNA: TGCGCCAGCAGCTTATGGACAGGGGAGGTTGTCAATGAGCAGTTCTTC

J gene: TRBJ2-1
V gene: TRBV6-2/TRBV6-3
D gene: NA
clone size: many
CDR3 protein: CASGLASSSYNEQFF
CDR3 DNA: TGTGCCAGCGGGTTAGCATCCAGCTCCTACAATGAGCAGTTCTTC

J gene: TRBJ2-3
V gene: TRBV28
D gene: NA
clone size: few
CDR3 protein: CASSLLQGTDTQYF
CDR3 DNA: TGTGCCAGCAGTTTATTACAGGGAACAGATACGCAGTATTTT

J gene: TRBJ2-3
V gene: TRBV24-1
D gene: NA
clone size: few
CDR3 protein: CATSEEFGKGLGDTQYF
CDR3 DNA: TGTGCCACCAGTGAGGAATTTGGAAAGGGACTTGGAGATACGCAGTATTTT

J gene: TRBJ2-3
V gene: TRBV7-2
D gene: NA
clone size: many
CDR3 protein: CASSLIYGADTQYF
CDR3 DNA: TGTGCCAGCAGCCTAATCTATGGGGCAGATACGCAGTATTTT

J gene: TRBJ2-7
V gene: TRBV2
D gene: NA
clone size: few
CDR3 protein: CASRGVGLSSYEQYF
CDR3 DNA: TGTGCCAGCAGGGGAGTAGGGCTGAGCTCCTACGAGCAGTACTTC

J gene: TRBJ1-5
V gene: TRBV5-1
D gene: TRBD1
clone size: few
CDR3 protein: CASSPTGPRNQPQHF
CDR3 DNA: TGCGCCAGCAGCCCGACAGGGCCCCGCAATCAGCCCCAGCATTTT

J gene: TRBJ2-4
V gene: TRBV11-2
D gene: TRBD1
clone size: many
CDR3 protein: CASSIWTGDGKNIQYF
CDR3 DNA: TGTGCCAGCAGCATCTGGACAGGGGATGGGAAAAACATTCAGTACTTC